A selection of T cell receptor beta chains follows, all from one sample in a study of technical replicates of blood from a few donors. TCRdb's copy holds only in-frame clones and misses some; the assay was immunoSEQ multiplex PCR. The repertoire consists of roughly 100,000 clones, with just under 95% occurring once and the leading ten covering around 0.3%. Sequenced input: T cells isolated from PBMCs. The receptors were sampled from a human donor in good health. CDR3s include the opening cysteine and the closing phenylalanine or tryptophan. Each record gives: CDR3 DNA, CDR3 protein, D gene, V gene, clone size, J gene. D genes are given only for firm matches. Size values are once, few and many counts, or a class for expanded clones, and some rows have none.

TGCGCCAGCAGCCCGACCGGGACAGGGGGATACAATGAGCAGTTCTTC,CASSPTGTGGYNEQFF,TRBD1,TRBV5-1,-,TRBJ2-1
TGTGCCAGCAGTTATACCCAGGGTAACGAGCAGTACTTC,CASSYTQGNEQYF,-,TRBV27,-,TRBJ2-7
TGTGCCAGCAGCTTAGGACGGGACTACGAGCAGTACTTC,CASSLGRDYEQYF,-,TRBV7-2,-,TRBJ2-7
TGTGCCAGCAGAATAAAACCCCTAGTACCGGACAGGGGGCGCCGGGACTATGGCTACACCTTC,CASRIKPLVPDRGRRDYGYTF,TRBD1,TRBV27,-,TRBJ1-2
TGTGCCAGTAGTACCCACTTTGGGATGGCTAGCGGATACAATGAGCAGTTCTTC,CASSTHFGMASGYNEQFF,TRBD2,TRBV19,-,TRBJ2-1
TGTGCCAGCAGCGTGGACACGGCCCGCAATCAGCCCCAGCATTTT,CASSVDTARNQPQHF,-,TRBV7-2,-,TRBJ1-5
TGTGCCAGCAGTTTACGGACAGGGCCCCAGCATTTT,CASSLRTGPQHF,TRBD1,TRBV28,-,TRBJ1-5
TGTGCCAGTAGGCAAACAGGGGGGACAACTGAAGCTTTCTTT,CASRQTGGTTEAFF,TRBD1,TRBV19,-,TRBJ1-1
TGTGCCAGCAGCTTGGTACTGTTCTCTGGAAACACCATATATTTT,CASSLVLFSGNTIYF,-,TRBV5-6,-,TRBJ1-3
TGTGCCAGCAGCCCTGCCCATCGCGAAGAGACCCAGTACTTC,CASSPAHREETQYF,-,TRBV9,-,TRBJ2-5
TGTGCCAGCAGCTTAGAGGGCGGACTAGCGGGTGCTTGGCCCTACAATGAGCAGTTCTTC,CASSLEGGLAGAWPYNEQFF,TRBD2,TRBV7-6,once,TRBJ2-1
TGTGCCAGTCGAATAACCATCGGTGAAAAACTGTTTTTT,CASRITIGEKLFF,-,TRBV19,-,TRBJ1-4
TGTGCCAGCAGCCAAGAGTACCGGAGTGAGCAGTTCTTC,CASSQEYRSEQFF,-,TRBV14,-,TRBJ2-1
TGCGCCAGCAGTCCTAGCGGGAGGGCCTCAGACGAGCAGTACTTC,CASSPSGRASDEQYF,TRBD2,TRBV5-1,-,TRBJ2-7
TGCGCCAGCAGCCAAGATCAAACCCTAAATGAAAAACTGTTTTTT,CASSQDQTLNEKLFF,-,TRBV4-3,-,TRBJ1-4
TGTGCCTGGAGTGTAAATACAGGACTAACGCTGTTTTTT,CAWSVNTGLTLFF,-,TRBV30,-,TRBJ2-2
TGCAGCGCCGGTTTTTGGGCGCTGGAGCAGTACTTC,CSAGFWALEQYF,-,TRBV29-1,-,TRBJ2-7